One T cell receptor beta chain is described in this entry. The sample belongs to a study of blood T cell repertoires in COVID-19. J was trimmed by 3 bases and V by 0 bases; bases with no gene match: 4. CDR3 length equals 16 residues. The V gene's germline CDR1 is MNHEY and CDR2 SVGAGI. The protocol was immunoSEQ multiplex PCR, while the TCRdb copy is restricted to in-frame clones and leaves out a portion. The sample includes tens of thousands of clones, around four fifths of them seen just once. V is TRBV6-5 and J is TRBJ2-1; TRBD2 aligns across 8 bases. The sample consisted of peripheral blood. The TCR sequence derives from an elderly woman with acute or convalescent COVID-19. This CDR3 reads CASSYSLRGVYNEQFF. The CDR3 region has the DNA TGTGCCAGCAGTTACTCGCTGCGGGGGGTCTACAATGAGCAGTTCTTC.